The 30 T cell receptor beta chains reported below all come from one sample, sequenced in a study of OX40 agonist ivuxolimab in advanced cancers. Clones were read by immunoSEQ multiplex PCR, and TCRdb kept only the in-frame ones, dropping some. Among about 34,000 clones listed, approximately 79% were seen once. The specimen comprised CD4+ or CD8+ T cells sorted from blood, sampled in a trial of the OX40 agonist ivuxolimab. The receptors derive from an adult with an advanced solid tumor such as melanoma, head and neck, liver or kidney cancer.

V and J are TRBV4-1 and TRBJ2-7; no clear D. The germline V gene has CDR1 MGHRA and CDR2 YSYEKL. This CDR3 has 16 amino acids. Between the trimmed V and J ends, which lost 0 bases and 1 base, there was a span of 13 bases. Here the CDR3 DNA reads TGCGCCAGCAGCCAAGAAACCTGGACGGAATCCTACGAGCAGTACTTC. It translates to CASSQETWTESYEQYF.

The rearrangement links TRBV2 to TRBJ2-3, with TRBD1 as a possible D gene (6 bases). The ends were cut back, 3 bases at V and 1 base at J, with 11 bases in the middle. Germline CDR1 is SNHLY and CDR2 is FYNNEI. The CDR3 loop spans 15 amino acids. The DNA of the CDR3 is TGTGCCAGCAGTGATAACAGGGTAGGCACAGATACGCAGTATTTT. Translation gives CASSDNRVGTDTQYF.

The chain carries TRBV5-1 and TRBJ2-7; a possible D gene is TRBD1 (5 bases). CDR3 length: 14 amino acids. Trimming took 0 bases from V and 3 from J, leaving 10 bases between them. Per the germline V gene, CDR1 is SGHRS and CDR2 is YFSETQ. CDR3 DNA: TGCGCCAGCAGCTTGGAGCAGGGCTACTACGAGCAGTACTTC. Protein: CASSLEQGYYEQYF.

The CDR3 region is CASSLQPRYEQYF. CDR3 nucleotides: TGTGCCAGCAGTCTCCAGCCCAGGTACGAGCAGTACTTC. The chain joins TRBV27 to TRBJ2-7; unclear D gene. V was clipped by 5 bases and J by 4 bases, with 12 bases between them. The germline V gene encodes CDR1 MNHEY and CDR2 SMNVEV (reference sequence). The CDR3 totals 13 residues.

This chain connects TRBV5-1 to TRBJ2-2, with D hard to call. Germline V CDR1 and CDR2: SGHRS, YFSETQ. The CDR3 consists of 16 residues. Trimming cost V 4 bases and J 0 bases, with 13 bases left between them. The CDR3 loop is CASSLLSFANTGELFF. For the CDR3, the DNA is TGCGCCAGCAGCCTACTCTCCTTTGCGAACACCGGGGAGCTGTTTTTT.

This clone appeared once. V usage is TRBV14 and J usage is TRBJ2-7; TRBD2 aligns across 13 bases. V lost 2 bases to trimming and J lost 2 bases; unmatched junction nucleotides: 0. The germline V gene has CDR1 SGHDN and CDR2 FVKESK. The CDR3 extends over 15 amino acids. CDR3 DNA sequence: TGTGCCAGCAGCCAAACTAGCGGGGGGGCCTACGAGCAGTACTTC. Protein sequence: CASSQTSGGAYEQYF.

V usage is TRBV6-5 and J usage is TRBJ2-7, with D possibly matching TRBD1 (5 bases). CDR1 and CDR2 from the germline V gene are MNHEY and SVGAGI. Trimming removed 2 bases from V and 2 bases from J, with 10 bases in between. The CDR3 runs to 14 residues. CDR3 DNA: TGTGCCAGCAGTTACGGGCAGGGAACCTACGAGCAGTACTTC. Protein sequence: CASSYGQGTYEQYF.

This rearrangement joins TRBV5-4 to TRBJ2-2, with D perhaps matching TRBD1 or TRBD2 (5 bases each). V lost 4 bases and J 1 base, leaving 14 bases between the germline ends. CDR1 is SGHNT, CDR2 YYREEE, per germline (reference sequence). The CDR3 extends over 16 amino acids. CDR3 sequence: CASSPRAGRNTGELFF. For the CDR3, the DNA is TGTGCCAGCAGCCCACGGGCAGGGAGGAACACCGGGGAGCTGTTTTTT. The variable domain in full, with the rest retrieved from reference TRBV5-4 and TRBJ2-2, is ETGVTQSPTHLIKTRGQQVTLRCSSQSGHNTVSWYQQALGQGPQFIFQYYREEENGRGNFPPRFSGLQFPNYSSELNVNALELDDSALYLCASSPRAGRNTGELFFGEGSRLTVL.

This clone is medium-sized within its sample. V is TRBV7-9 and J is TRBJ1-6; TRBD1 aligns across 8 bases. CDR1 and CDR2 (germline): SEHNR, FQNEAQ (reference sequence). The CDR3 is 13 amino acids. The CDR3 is CAGQTGGSSPLHF. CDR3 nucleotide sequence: TGTGCAGGACAAACAGGGGGGTCTTCACCCCTCCACTTT.

The CDR3 is CASRGAGVNYGYTF. CDR3 bases: TGTGCCAGCAGAGGGGCAGGGGTTAACTATGGCTACACCTTC. This chain connects TRBV6-1 to TRBJ1-2; D may be TRBD1 (6 bases). From germline, CDR1 is MNHNS and CDR2 SASEGT. The V end lost 6 bases, the J end lost 1 base, and 12 bases lay between the germline ends. The CDR3 totals 14 residues.

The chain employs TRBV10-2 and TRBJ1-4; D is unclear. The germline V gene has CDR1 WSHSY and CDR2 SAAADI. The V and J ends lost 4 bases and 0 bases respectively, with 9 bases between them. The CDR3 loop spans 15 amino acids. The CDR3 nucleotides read TGCGCCAGCAGTGTTCGGCAGACAACTAATGAAAAACTGTTTTTT. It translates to CASSVRQTTNEKLFF.

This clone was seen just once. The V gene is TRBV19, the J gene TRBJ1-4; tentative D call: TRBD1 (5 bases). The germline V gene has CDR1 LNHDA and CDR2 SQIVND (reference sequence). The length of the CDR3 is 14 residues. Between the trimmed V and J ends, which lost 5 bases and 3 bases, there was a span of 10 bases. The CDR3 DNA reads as TGTGCCAGTAGTGGGGGGGACCCTAATGAAAAACTGTTTTTT. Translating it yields CASSGGDPNEKLFF. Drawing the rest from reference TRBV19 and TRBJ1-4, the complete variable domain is DGGITQSPKYLFRKEGQNVTLSCEQNLNHDAMYWYRQDPGQGLRLIYYSQIVNDFQKGDIAEGYSVSREKKESFPLTVTSAQKNPTAFYLCASSGGDPNEKLFFGSGTQLSVL.

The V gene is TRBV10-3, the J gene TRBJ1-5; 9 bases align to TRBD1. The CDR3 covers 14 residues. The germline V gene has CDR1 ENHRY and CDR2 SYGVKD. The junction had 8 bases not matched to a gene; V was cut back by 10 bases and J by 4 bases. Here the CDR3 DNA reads TGTGCCACCGCAGGACAGGGGCTTAATCAGCCCCAGCATTTT. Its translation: CATAGQGLNQPQHF.

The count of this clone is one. The CDR3 loop reads CASSLGTVRSYEQYF. CDR3 nucleotide sequence: TGTGCCAGCAGCTTAGGGACGGTTCGCTCCTACGAGCAGTACTTC. This chain uses TRBV7-8 with TRBJ2-7, with unresolved D. This CDR3 comprises 15 residues. CDR1 and CDR2 from the germline V gene are SGHVS and FQNEAQ. The germline V and J ends were trimmed by 1 base and 0 bases, with 10 bases remaining between them.

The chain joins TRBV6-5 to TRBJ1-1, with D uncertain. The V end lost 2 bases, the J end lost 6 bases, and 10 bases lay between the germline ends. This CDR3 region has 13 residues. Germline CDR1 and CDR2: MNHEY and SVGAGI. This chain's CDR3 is CASSYAGPAEAFF. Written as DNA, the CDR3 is TGTGCCAGCAGTTACGCAGGTCCTGCTGAAGCTTTCTTT.

The CDR3 DNA sequence: TGTGCCAGCTCACCCCGAGGCTACGAGCAGTACTTC. Protein: CASSPRGYEQYF. V gene TRBV18 combines with J gene TRBJ2-7, with no clear D. Looked up from germline, CDR1 is KGHSH and CDR2 is LQKENI. Trimming removed 3 bases at V and 3 bases at J, with 6 bases between. The CDR3 loop spans 12 amino acids.

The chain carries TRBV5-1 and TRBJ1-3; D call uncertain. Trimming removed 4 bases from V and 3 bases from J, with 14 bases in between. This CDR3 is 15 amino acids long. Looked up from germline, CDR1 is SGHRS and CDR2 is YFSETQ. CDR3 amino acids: CASSLMAGGGNTIYF. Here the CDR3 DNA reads TGCGCCAGCAGCCTCATGGCGGGCGGTGGAAACACCATATATTTT.

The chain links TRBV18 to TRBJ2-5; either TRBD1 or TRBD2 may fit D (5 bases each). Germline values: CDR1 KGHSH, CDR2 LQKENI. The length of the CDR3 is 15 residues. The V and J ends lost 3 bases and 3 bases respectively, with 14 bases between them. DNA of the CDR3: TGTGCCAGCTCACCCGGGGACGTGGGGGAAGAGACCCAGTACTTC. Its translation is CASSPGDVGEETQYF.

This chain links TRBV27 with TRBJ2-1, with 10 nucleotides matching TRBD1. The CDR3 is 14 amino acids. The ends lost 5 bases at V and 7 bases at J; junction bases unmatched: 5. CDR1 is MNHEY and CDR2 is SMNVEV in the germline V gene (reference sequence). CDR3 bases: TGTGCCAGCAGTCATGACAGGGGGCGAAATGAGCAGTTCTTC. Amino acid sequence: CASSHDRGRNEQFF.

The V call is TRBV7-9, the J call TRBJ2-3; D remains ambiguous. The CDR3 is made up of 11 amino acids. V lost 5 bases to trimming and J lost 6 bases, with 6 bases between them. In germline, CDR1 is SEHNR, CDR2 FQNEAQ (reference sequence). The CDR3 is CASSHLDTQYF. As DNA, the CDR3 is TGTGCCAGCAGCCACCTGGATACGCAGTATTTT.

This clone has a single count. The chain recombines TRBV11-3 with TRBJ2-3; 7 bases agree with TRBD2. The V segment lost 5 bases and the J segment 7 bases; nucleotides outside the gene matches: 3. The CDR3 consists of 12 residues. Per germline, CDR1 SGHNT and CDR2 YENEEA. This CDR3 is CASSDGGYTQYF. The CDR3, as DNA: TGTGCCAGCAGCGACGGGGGGTATACGCAGTATTTT.

The CDR3 loop reads CAWSVGGTGELFF. Here the CDR3 DNA reads TGTGCCTGGAGTGTGGGGGGCACCGGGGAGCTGTTTTTT. The rearrangement links TRBV30 to TRBJ2-2; a possible D gene is TRBD2 (6 bases). V was shortened by 0 bases and J by 4 bases, with 6 bases between the two germline ends. The CDR3 length is 13 residues. The germline V gene encodes CDR1 GTSNPN and CDR2 SVGIG (reference sequence). Full variable domain (outside the CDR3, taken from reference TRBV30 and TRBJ2-2): SQTIHQWPATLVQPVGSPLSLECTVEGTSNPNLYWYRQAAGRGLQLLFYSVGIGQISSEVPQNLSASRPQDRQFILSSKKLLLSDSGFYLCAWSVGGTGELFFGEGSRLTVL.

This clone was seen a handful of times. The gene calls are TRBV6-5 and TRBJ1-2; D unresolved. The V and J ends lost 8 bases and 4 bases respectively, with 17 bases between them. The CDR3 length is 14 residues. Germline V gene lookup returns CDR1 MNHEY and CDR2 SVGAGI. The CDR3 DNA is TGTGCCAGCGGACCGGGCGGGCACCTCTATGGCTACACCTTC. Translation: CASGPGGHLYGYTF.

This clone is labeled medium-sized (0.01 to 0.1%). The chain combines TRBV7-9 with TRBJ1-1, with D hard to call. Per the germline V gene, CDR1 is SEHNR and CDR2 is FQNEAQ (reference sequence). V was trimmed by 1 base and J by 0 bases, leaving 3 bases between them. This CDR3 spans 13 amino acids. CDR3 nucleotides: TGTGCCAGCAGCTTAGAAGTGAACACTGAAGCTTTCTTT. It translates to CASSLEVNTEAFF.

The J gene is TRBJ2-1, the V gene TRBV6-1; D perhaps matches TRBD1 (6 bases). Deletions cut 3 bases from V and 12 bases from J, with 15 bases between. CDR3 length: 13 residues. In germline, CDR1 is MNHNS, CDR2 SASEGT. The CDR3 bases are TGTGCCAGCAGTGACCTACAGGGAATGGGGCAGTTCTTC. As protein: CASSDLQGMGQFF.

The CDR3 DNA reads TGTGCCAGCAGTGTCGGACGGATCTCTGGGGCCAACGTCCTGACTTTC. As protein: CASSVGRISGANVLTF. The chain employs TRBV6-1 and TRBJ2-6; no definite D call. The CDR3 length is 16 residues. Germline lookup yields CDR1 MNHNS and CDR2 SASEGT. V was trimmed by 4 bases and J by 0 bases, leaving 10 bases between them.

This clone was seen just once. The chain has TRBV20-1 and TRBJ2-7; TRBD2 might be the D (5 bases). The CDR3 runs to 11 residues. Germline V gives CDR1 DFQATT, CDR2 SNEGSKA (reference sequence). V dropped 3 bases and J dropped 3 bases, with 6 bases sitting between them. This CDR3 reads CSASSDYEQYF. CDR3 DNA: TGCAGTGCTAGTAGCGACTACGAGCAGTACTTC.

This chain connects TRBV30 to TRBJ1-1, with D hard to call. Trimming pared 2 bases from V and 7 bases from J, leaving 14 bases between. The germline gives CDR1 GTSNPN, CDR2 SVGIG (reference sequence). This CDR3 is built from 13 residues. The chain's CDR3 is CAWSKGSQHEAFF. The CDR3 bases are TGTGCCTGGAGTAAAGGGTCTCAACATGAAGCTTTCTTT.

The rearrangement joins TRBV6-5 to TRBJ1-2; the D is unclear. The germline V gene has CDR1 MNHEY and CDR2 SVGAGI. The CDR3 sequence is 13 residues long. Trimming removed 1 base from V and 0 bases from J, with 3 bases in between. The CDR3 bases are TGTGCCAGCAGTTACTTGGCTAACTATGGCTACACCTTC. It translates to CASSYLANYGYTF.

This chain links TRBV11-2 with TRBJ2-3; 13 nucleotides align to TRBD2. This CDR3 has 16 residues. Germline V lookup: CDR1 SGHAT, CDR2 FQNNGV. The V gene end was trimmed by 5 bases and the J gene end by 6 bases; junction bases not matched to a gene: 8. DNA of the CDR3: TGTGCCAGCAGCCGTGGACTAGCGGGGGACCTGGATACGCAGTATTTT. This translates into CASSRGLAGDLDTQYF.